What follows describes a single TCR beta chain. There are 15 residues in the CDR3. Germline V lookup: CDR1 GTSNPN, CDR2 SVGIG (reference sequence). The V end lost 0 bases, the J end lost 1 base, and 10 bases lay between the germline ends. This specimen comes from a study of blood T cell repertoires in COVID-19. Overall study context: COVID-19 samples collected from the United States, Italy and Spain covered acute and convalescent phases. Sources were T cells, B-cell-depleted T cells, or PBMCs; the material itself was cDNA or gDNA.

Original methodology: Amplification with reference gene primers provided the estimates of nucleated cell counts. TCRdb's copy holds only in-frame clones and misses some; the assay was immunoSEQ multiplex PCR. That table furnishes V, J and clone size, whereas the DNA furnished D and trimming. The data contain 50,000 to 60,000 clones, about 88% of them singletons. The receptor was isolated from a human donor in a cohort sampled during active COVID-19. Specimen: peripheral blood. The chain recombines TRBV30 with TRBJ1-5; D may be TRBD1 (6 bases). This CDR3 is CAWSVVGGSNQPQHF. CDR3 sequence (DNA): TGTGCCTGGAGTGTTGTAGGGGGAAGCAATCAGCCCCAGCATTTT.